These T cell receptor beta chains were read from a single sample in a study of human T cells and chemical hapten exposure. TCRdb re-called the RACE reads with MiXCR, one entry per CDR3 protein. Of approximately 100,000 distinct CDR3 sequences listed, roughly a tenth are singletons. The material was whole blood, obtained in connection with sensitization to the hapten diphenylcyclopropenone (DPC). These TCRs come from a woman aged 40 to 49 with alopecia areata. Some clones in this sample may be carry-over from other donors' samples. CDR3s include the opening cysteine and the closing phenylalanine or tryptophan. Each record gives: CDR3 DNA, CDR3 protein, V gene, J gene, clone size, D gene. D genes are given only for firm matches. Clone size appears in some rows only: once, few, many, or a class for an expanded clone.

TGTGCCAGTAGTATTAACGGGGGACAGCCCCAGCATTTT	CASSINGGQPQHF	TRBV19	TRBJ1-5	few	.
TGTGCCAGCAGCTTAAGATCCCTCGCGCAGTATTTT	CASSLRSLAQYF	TRBV7-2	TRBJ2-3	few	.
TGTGCCAGCAGCCGCGACAGGGGGGAAGGAGAGACCCAGTACTTC	CASSRDRGEGETQYF	TRBV7-7	TRBJ2-5	many	TRBD1
TGTGCCAGCAGCTCCACCGCCCGGGGCTACACCTTC	CASSSTARGYTF	TRBV11-2	TRBJ1-2	many	.
TGCAGTGCCCCTTTGTGGGGGATCCCCTACGAGCAGTACTTC	CSAPLWGIPYEQYF	TRBV20-1	TRBJ2-7	few	.
TGTGCCACCAGCAGAGTTTGGGCAGGAGATACAAATGAGCAGTTCTTC	CATSRVWAGDTNEQFF	TRBV15	TRBJ2-1	many	.
TGTGCCAGTAGTGTAGGGAGCTCTGGGGCCAACGTCCTGACTTTC	CASSVGSSGANVLTF	TRBV19	TRBJ2-6	many	.
TGTGCCTGGAGTGTACCTCCCTCCCTCGAGCAGTACTTC	CAWSVPPSLEQYF	TRBV30	TRBJ2-7	many	.
TGCAGTGCTAGCCCCCAGTTTCTATGGAATTCACCCCTCCACTTT	CSASPQFLWNSPLHF	TRBV20-1	TRBJ1-6	few	.
TGCAGTGCTATCAAACCGACGAACCCCTCTGCCACCATATATTTT	CSAIKPTNPSATIYF	TRBV20-1	TRBJ1-3	few	.
TGTGCCAGCAGTTTAGCCGGGACATTTAATTCACCCCTCCACTTT	CASSLAGTFNSPLHF	TRBV12-3/TRBV12-4	TRBJ1-6	.	.
TGTGCCAGCAGCTTAGGAGGGGGACAGGGGTTCCGCGAGCAGTACTTC	CASSLGGGQGFREQYF	TRBV7-2	TRBJ2-7	many	TRBD1
TGTGCCAGCTCCCCAATCGGAGGACTAGCCCTCTACGAGCAGTACTTC	CASSPIGGLALYEQYF	TRBV28	TRBJ2-7	.	TRBD2
TGCGCCAGCAGCTTGGGGTCGGGGTTAGGCACAGATACGCAGTATTTT	CASSLGSGLGTDTQYF	TRBV5-1	TRBJ2-3	many	.
TGCAGTGCCGTGGACGGTAACACCATATATTTT	CSAVDGNTIYF	TRBV20-1	TRBJ1-3	many	.
TGCAGTGCTAGATCCGAACAGAGACTTAACTATGGCTACACCTTC	CSARSEQRLNYGYTF	TRBV20-1	TRBJ1-2	many	.
TGTGCCAGCAGCGCAGTCGGACTAGCGGGGACAATTTACAATGAGCAGTTCTTC	CASSAVGLAGTIYNEQFF	TRBV7-2	TRBJ2-1	few	TRBD2
TGTGCCAGCAGCCCACTGGGGTCTAGTGGAGATACGCAGTATTTT	CASSPLGSSGDTQYF	TRBV7-9	TRBJ2-3	.	.
TGTGCCAGCAGCTTAGTTGTTTCCGGGACAGGGGTTTATCAGCCCCAGCATTTT	CASSLVVSGTGVYQPQHF	TRBV7-2	TRBJ1-5	many	TRBD1
TGCGCCAGCAGACACCTAAGTTCCTACGAGCAGTACTTC	CASRHLSSYEQYF	TRBV5-1	TRBJ2-7	many	.
TGTGCCTGGACCTTCGGGGAGACCCAGTACTTC	CAWTFGETQYF	TRBV30	TRBJ2-5	few	.
TGTGCCAGCAGCTTAGATCCAGAGACCCAGTACTTC	CASSLDPETQYF	TRBV7-8	TRBJ2-5	.	.
TGTGCCAGCCCTTCCGGGACGTTAGATAACATTCAGTACTTC	CASPSGTLDNIQYF	TRBV6-1	TRBJ2-4	.	.
TGTGCCACCAGCAGAGATCATCCCGAAATGAATCAGCCCCAGCATTTT	CATSRDHPEMNQPQHF	TRBV15	TRBJ1-5	.	.
TGTGCCAGCAGTTTCGGACAGCACTACGAGCAGTACTTC	CASSFGQHYEQYF	TRBV6-2/TRBV6-3	TRBJ2-7	few	.
TGTGCCAGCTCCGTACGTGACGTGGACTCTGGAAACACCATATATTTT	CASSVRDVDSGNTIYF	TRBV18	TRBJ1-3	few	.
TGCGCCAGCAGCCAAGAGGGGACAAGCCACAATGAGCAGTTCTTC	CASSQEGTSHNEQFF	TRBV4-1	TRBJ2-1	.	.
TGTGCCAGCAGGCCTAGCCACCGGGACAGGGCATACGAGCAGTACTTC	CASRPSHRDRAYEQYF	TRBV11-2	TRBJ2-7	.	TRBD1
TGTGCCAGCAGTGATAAGGCCCGGCATGAGCAGTTCTTC	CASSDKARHEQFF	TRBV25-1	TRBJ2-1	many	.
TGTGCCAGCTCATCCGCGCGTACGAACACCGGGGAGCTGTTTTTT	CASSSARTNTGELFF	TRBV2	TRBJ2-2	.	.
TGCGCCAGCAGCCAAGTTACTCTTCAAGAGACCCAGTACTTC	CASSQVTLQETQYF	TRBV4-1	TRBJ2-5	few	.
TGTGCCAGCTCATCGGAAGAGACCCAGTACTTC	CASSSEETQYF	TRBV18	TRBJ2-5	many	.
TGTGCCAGCAGCCCGGTTACGGTACAGGGCGGTACGAACACCGGGGAGCTGTTTTTT	CASSPVTVQGGTNTGELFF	TRBV7-9	TRBJ2-2	.	.
TGCGCCAGCAGCCAAGAGCCTAACAGCGCTGGCGACCTACTCTATGGCTACACCTTC	CASSQEPNSAGDLLYGYTF	TRBV4-3	TRBJ1-2	many	.